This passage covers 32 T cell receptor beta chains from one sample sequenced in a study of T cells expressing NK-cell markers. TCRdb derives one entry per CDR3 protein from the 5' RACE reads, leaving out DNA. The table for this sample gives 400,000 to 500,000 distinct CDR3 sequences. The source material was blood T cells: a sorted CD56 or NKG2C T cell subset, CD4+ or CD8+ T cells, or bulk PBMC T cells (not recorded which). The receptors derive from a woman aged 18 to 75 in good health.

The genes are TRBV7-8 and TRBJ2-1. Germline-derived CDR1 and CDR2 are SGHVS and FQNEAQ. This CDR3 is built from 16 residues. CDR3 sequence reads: CASSLVPGWEYNEQFF.

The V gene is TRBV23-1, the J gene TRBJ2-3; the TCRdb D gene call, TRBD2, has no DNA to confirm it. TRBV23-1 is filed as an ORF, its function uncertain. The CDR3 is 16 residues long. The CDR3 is CASSQSQRTRADTQYF.

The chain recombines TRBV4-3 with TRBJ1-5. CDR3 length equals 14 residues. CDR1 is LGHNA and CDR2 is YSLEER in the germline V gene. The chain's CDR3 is CASSQDASDQPQHF.

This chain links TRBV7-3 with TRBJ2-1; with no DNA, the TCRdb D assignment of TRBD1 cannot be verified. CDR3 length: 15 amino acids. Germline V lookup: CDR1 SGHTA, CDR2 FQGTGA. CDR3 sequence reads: CASSRVGQGVDEQFF. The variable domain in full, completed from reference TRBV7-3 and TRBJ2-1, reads GAGVSQTPSNKVTEKGKYVELRCDPISGHTALYWYRQSLGQGPEFLIYFQGTGAADDSGLPNDRFFAVRPEGSVSTLKIQRTERGDSAVYLCASSRVGQGVDEQFFGPGTRLTVL.

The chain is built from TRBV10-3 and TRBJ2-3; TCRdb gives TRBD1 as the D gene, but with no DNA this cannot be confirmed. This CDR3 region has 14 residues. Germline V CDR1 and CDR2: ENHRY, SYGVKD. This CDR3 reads CAISDRGITDTQYF.

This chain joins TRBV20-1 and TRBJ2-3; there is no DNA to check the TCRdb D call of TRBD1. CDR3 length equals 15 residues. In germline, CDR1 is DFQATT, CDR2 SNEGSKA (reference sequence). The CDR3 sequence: CSAYLGGQLADTQYF.

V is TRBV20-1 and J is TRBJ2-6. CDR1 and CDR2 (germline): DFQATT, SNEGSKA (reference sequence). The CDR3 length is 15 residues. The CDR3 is CSARDGFSGANVLTF.

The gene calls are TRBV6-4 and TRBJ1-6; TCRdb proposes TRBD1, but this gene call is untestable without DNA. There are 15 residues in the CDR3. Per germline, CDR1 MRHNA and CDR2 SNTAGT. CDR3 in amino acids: CASSHQDRANSPLHF.

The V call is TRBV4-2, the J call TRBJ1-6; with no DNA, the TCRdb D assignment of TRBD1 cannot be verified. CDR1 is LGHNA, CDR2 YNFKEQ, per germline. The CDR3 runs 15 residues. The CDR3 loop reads CASSQATGEGSPLHF.

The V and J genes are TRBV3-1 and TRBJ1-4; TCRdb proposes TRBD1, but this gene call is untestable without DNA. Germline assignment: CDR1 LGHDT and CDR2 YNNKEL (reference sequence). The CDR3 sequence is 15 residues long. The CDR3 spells CASSQVTREYEKLFF.

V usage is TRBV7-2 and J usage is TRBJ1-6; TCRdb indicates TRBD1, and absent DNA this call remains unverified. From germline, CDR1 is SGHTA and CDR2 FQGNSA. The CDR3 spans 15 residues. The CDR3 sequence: CASSPRDRHNSPLHF. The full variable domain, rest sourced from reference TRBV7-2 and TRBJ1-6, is GAGVSQSPSNKVTEKGKDVELRCDPISGHTALYWYRQSLGQGLEFLIYFQGNSAPDKSGLPSDRFSAERTGGSVSTLTIQRTQQEDSAVYLCASSPRDRHNSPLHFGNGTRLTVT.

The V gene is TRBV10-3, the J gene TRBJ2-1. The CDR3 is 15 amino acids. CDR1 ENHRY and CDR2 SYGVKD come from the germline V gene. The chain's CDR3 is CAIKDRTEARNEQFF.

The CDR3 region is CASSQGQTQYF. The V gene is TRBV4-2, the J gene TRBJ2-5. CDR1 LGHNA and CDR2 YNFKEQ come from the germline V gene. The CDR3 totals 11 residues.

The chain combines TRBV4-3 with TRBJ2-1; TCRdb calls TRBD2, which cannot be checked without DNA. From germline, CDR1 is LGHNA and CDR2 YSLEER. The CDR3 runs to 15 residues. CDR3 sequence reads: CASSSGLAGHNEQFF.

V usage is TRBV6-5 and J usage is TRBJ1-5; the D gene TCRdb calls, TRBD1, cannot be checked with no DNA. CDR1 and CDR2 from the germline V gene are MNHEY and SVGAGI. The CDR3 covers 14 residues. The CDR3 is CASTPAVSNQPQHF.

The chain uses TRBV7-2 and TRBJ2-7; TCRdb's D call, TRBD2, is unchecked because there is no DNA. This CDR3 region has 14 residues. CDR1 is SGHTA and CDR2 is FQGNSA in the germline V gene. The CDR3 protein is CASSLAGGDYEQYF. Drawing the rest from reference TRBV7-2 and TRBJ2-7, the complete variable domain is GAGVSQSPSNKVTEKGKDVELRCDPISGHTALYWYRQSLGQGLEFLIYFQGNSAPDKSGLPSDRFSAERTGGSVSTLTIQRTQQEDSAVYLCASSLAGGDYEQYFGPGTRLTVT.

CDR3: CAWSVRQGNTGELFF. The V call is TRBV30, the J call TRBJ2-2; the D gene TCRdb calls, TRBD1, cannot be checked with no DNA. The CDR3 runs to 15 residues. CDR1 and CDR2 from the germline V gene are GTSNPN and SVGIG (reference sequence).

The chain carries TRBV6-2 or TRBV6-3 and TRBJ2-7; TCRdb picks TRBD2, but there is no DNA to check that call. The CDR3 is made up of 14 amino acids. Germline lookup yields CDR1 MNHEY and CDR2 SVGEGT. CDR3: CASNGLDFPYEQYF.

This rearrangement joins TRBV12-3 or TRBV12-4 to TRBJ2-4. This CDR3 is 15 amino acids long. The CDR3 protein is CASIDSSRTKNIQYF.

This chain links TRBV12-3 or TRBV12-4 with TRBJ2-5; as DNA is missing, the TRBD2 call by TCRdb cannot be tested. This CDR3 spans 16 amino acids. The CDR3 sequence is CASSLRISSGRETQYF.

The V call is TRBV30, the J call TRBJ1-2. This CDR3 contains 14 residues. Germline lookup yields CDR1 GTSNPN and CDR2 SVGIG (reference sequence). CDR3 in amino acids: CAWSLSERSGFYTF.

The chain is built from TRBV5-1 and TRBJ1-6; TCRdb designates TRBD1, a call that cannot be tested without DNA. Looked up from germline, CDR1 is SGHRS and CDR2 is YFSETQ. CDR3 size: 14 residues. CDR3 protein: CASSLWTENSPLHF.

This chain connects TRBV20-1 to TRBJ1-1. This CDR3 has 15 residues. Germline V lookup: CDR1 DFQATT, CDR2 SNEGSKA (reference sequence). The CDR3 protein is CSARRQDGRSTEAFF.

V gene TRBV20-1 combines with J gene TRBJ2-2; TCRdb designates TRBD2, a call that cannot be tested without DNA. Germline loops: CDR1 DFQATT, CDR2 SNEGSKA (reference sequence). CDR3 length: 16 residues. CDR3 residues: CSASRLTSRAPGELFF.

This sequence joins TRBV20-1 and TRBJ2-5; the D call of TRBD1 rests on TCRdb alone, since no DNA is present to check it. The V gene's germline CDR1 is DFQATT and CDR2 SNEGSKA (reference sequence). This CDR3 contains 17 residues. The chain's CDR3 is CSAPWDRGGARAETQYF.

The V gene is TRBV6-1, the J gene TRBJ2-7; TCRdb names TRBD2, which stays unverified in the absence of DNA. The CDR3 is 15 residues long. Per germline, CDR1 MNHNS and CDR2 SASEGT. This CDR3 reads CASRGLAGERAKQYF.

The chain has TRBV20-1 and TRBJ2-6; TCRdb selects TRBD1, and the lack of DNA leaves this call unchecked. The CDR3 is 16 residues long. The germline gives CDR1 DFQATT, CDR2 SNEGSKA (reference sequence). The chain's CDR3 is CSARGQGASGANVLTF.

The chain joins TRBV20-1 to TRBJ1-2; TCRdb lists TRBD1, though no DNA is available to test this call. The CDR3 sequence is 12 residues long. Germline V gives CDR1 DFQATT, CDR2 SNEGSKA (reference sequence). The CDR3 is CSAKTGNYGYTF.

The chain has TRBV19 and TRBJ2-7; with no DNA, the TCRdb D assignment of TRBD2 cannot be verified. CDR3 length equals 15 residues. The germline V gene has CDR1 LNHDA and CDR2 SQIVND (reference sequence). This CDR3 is CASSPREREHYEQYF.

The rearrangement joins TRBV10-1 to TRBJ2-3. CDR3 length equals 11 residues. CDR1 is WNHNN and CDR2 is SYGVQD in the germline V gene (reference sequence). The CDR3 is CARPFTDTQYF.

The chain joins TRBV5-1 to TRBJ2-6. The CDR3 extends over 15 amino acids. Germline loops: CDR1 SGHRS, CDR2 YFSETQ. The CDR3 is CASSLEATGANVLTF.

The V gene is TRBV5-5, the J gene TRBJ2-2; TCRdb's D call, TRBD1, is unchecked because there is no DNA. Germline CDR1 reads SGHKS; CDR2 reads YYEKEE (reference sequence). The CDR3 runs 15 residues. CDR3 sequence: CASSLLGGGTGELFF.